These T cell receptor beta chains were read from a single sample in a study of blood T cell repertoires in COVID-19. Profiled with immunoSEQ multiplex PCR; TCRdb holds only in-frame clones, not every one. Of about 200,000 clones in the sample, around 82% were seen once. Sequenced: peripheral blood. Receptors were obtained from a woman between 65 and 79 years old with acute or convalescent COVID-19. CDR3s include the opening cysteine and the closing phenylalanine or tryptophan. A D gene is named only where the DNA matches it firmly. Clone size appears in some rows only: once, few, many, or a class for an expanded clone.

>few|TRBV25-1|17|TRBD1|TRBJ2-5
CASSDPGTGGRKETQYF
TGTGCCAGCAGTGACCCCGGGACAGGGGGTCGTAAAGAGACCCAGTACTTC
>few|TRBV25-1|15|NA|TRBJ2-1
CASSEPGLPNNEQFF
TGTGCCAGCTCCGAACCGGGACTCCCCAACAATGAGCAGTTCTTC
>NA|TRBV7-9|15|TRBD2|TRBJ2-2
CASSPPGGLGGELFF
TGTGCCAGCAGCCCGCCGGGGGGGCTAGGCGGGGAGCTGTTTTTT
>NA|TRBV11-2|15|TRBD1|TRBJ1-6
CASSLGQGGNSPLHF
TGTGCCAGCAGCTTAGGACAGGGAGGTAATTCACCCCTCCACTTT
>NA|TRBV7-7|15|NA|TRBJ2-5
CASSLFAGSRETQYF
TGTGCCAGCAGCTTATTCGCGGGGAGCCGGGAGACCCAGTACTTC
>NA|TRBV19|18|TRBD2|TRBJ2-1
CASSIDALAGGPGNEQFF
TGTGCCAGTAGTATCGACGCCTTAGCGGGGGGGCCGGGTAATGAGCAGTTCTTC
>NA|TRBV5-4|15|TRBD2|TRBJ2-1
CASSLTSGRVNEQFF
TGTGCCAGCAGCTTGACTAGCGGGAGGGTCAATGAGCAGTTCTTC
>NA|TRBV5-1|14|NA|TRBJ2-5
CASSFLQGRETQYF
TGCGCCAGCAGCTTTTTACAGGGACGCGAGACCCAGTACTTC
>NA|TRBV5-8|14|NA|TRBJ1-2
CASSLGNAGYGYTF
TGTGCCAGCAGCTTGGGAAACGCGGGCTATGGCTACACCTTC
>NA|TRBV7-8|13|TRBD1|TRBJ2-5
CASSFQGVETQYF
TGTGCCAGCAGCTTTCAGGGGGTGGAGACCCAGTACTTC
>NA|TRBV11-2|14|NA|TRBJ2-5
CASSWPGARETQYF
TGTGCCAGCAGCTGGCCAGGGGCGCGGGAGACCCAGTACTTC
>few|TRBV10-3|15|TRBD1|TRBJ2-7
CAISAMPGQSYEQYF
TGTGCCATCAGCGCAATGCCGGGACAGTCGTACGAGCAGTACTTC
>few|TRBV13|13|NA|TRBJ1-1
CASSLYSRGEAFF
TGTGCCAGCAGCTTATACTCCAGGGGTGAAGCTTTCTTT
>NA|TRBV7-9|14|TRBD2|TRBJ2-1
CASSLAGGINEQFF
TGTGCCAGCAGCTTAGCGGGGGGGATCAATGAGCAGTTCTTC
>once|TRBV7-8|16|NA|TRBJ1-1
CASSLARGGWETEAFF
TGTGCCAGCAGCTTAGCTAGAGGGGGTTGGGAAACTGAAGCTTTCTTT
>NA|TRBV3-1/TRBV3-2|15|TRBD1|TRBJ1-1
CASSPGQGGFTEAFF
TGTGCCAGCAGCCCTGGACAGGGTGGCTTCACTGAAGCTTTCTTT
>NA|TRBV21-1|18|NA|TRBJ1-5
CASSPLFEAPDINQPQHF
TGTGCCAGCAGCCCCCTTTTTGAAGCCCCCGATATCAATCAGCCCCAGCATTTT
>NA|TRBV28|14|NA|TRBJ2-1
CASTILEQGNEQFF
TGTGCCAGCACTATACTCGAACAGGGAAATGAGCAGTTCTTC
>NA|TRBV9|15|TRBD1|TRBJ1-2
CASSVGGTGAYGYTF
TGTGCCAGCAGCGTAGGCGGGACAGGGGCCTATGGCTACACCTTC
>few|TRBV6-4|14|NA|TRBJ1-2
CANREDRAFYGYTF
TGTGCCAATCGGGAGGACAGAGCATTCTATGGCTACACCTTC
>few|TRBV18|17|TRBD1|TRBJ2-2
CASSPRQGALNTGELFF
TGTGCCAGCTCACCCCGACAGGGGGCTTTGAACACCGGGGAGCTGTTTTTT
>NA|TRBV23-1|17|NA|TRBJ1-2
CASTIPGGAGDRYGYTF
TGCGCCAGCACTATTCCCGGTGGGGCAGGGGATCGGTATGGCTACACCTTC
>few|TRBV9|13|NA|TRBJ2-5
CASSVGQQETQYF
TGTGCCAGCAGCGTAGGGCAGCAAGAGACCCAGTACTTC
>few|TRBV29-1|13|TRBD1|TRBJ1-3
CSVENRGGNTIYF
TGCAGCGTTGAGAACAGGGGAGGAAACACCATATATTTT
>few|TRBV7-2|18|TRBD1|TRBJ1-2
CASSLETGVSGANYGYTF
TGTGCCAGCAGCTTGGAGACAGGGGTCTCCGGAGCTAACTATGGCTACACCTTC
>few|TRBV11-2|17|TRBD2|TRBJ2-5
CASSPQLLAGGRKTQYF
TGTGCCAGCAGCCCCCAGCTACTAGCGGGGGGGCGGAAGACCCAGTACTTC
>NA|TRBV30|15|NA|TRBJ1-2
CAWSSPGGANYGYTF
TGTGCCTGGAGTAGTCCGGGGGGCGCTAACTATGGCTACACCTTC